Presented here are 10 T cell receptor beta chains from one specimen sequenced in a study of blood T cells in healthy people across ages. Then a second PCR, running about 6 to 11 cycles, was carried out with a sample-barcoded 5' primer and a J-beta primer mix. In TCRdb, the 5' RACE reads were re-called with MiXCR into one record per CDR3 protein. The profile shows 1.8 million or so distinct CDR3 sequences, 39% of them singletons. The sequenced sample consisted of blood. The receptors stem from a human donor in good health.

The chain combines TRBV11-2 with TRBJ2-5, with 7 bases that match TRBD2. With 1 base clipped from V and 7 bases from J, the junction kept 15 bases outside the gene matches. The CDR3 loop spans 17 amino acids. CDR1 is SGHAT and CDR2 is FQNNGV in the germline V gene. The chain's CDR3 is CASSLGGGGQGGGTQYF. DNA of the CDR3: TGTGCCAGCAGCTTAGGGGGCGGGGGTCAGGGCGGTGGGACCCAGTACTTC. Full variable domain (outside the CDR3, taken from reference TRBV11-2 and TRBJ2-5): EAGVAQSPRYKIIEKRQSVAFWCNPISGHATLYWYQQILGQGPKLLIQFQNNGVVDDSQLPKDRFSAERLKGVDSTLKIQPAKLEDSAVYLCASSLGGGGQGGGTQYFGPGTRLLVL.

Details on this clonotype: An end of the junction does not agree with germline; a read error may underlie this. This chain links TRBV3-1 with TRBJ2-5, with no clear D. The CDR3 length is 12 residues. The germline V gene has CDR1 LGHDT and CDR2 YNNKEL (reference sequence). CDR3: CASSQLLTTRYF. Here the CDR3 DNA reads TGTGCCAGCAGCCAGCTATTGACGACCCGGTACTTC.

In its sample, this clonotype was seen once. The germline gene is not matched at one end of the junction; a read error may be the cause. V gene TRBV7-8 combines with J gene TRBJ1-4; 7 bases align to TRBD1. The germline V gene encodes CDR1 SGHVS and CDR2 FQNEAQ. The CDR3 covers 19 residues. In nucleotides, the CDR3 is TGTGCCAGCAGCCCCTTAGTGAGGGGGCGACACGCAACTAATGAAAAACGGTTTTTT. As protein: CASSPLVRGRHATNEKRFF.

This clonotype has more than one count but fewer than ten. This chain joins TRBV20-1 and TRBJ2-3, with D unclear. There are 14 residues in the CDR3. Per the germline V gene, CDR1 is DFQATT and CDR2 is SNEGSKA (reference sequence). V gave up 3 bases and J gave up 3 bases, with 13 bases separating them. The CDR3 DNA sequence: TGCAGTGCTAGGAACTCGATTGGGACAGATACGCAGTATTTT. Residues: CSARNSIGTDTQYF.

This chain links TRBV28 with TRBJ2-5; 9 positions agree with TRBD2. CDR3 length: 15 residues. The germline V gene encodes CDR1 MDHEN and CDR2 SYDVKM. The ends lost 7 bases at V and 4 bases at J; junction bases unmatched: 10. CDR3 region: CASTRFSGGIETQYF. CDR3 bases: TGTGCCAGCACCAGATTCAGCGGGGGGATAGAGACCCAGTACTTC.

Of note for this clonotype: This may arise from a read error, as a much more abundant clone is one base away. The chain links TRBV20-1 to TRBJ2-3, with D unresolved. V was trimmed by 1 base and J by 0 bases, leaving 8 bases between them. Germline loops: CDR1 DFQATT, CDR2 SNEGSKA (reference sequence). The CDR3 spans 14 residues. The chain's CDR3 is CSARAHPSTDTQYF. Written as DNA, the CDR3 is TGCAGTGCTAGAGCGCATCCTAGCACAGATACGCAGTATTTT.

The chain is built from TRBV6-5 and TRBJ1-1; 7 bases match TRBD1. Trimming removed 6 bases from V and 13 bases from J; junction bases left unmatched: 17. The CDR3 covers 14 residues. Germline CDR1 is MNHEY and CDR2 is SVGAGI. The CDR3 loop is CASSYRDSAPKFFF. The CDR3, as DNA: TGTGCCAGCAGCTACCGGGACAGTGCCCCTAAGTTTTTCTTT.

Here the CDR3 reads CASSLVQRYGYTF. For the CDR3, the DNA is TGTGCCAGCAGCTTAGTACAGCGTTATGGCTACACCTTC. The rearrangement joins TRBV7-2 to TRBJ1-2; D gene ambiguous. The CDR3 loop spans 13 amino acids. The germline V gene encodes CDR1 SGHTA and CDR2 FQGNSA. V lost 1 base, J lost 5 bases, and 8 bases lay in between.

Here the CDR3 reads CASSQDIGDLPHGYTF. CDR3 coding DNA: TGCGCCAGCAGCCAAGATATAGGAGACTTACCCCATGGCTACACCTTC. This chain links TRBV4-3 with TRBJ1-2; D is undetermined. Trimming took 0 bases from V and 6 from J, leaving 17 bases between them. This CDR3 region has 16 residues. CDR1 is LGHNA, CDR2 YSLEER, per germline.

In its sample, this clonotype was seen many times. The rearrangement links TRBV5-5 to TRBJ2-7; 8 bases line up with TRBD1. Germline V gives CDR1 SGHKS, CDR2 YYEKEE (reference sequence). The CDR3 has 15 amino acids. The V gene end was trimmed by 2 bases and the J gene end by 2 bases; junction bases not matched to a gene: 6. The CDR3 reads CASSFAGTGPYEQYF. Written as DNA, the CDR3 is TGTGCCAGCAGCTTTGCCGGGACAGGCCCCTACGAGCAGTACTTC.